What follows describes a single T cell receptor (beta chain). The sample originates from a study of blood T cell repertoires in COVID-19. Across the study: Acute and convalescent COVID-19 specimens originated in the United States, Italy and Spain.

Per the study methods: For nucleated cells, counts were estimated from reference gene primer amplification. Clones were sequenced by immunoSEQ multiplex PCR, and TCRdb holds only the in-frame ones, with some missing. That table furnishes V, J and clone size, whereas the DNA furnished D and trimming. Among more than 85,000 clones listed, over 70% were seen once. V shed 6 bases, J shed 6 bases, and the junction held 8 bases outside the gene matches. The CDR3 extends over 14 amino acids. Germline V lookup: CDR1 SNHLY, CDR2 FYNNEI. Sequencing input: peripheral blood. The V call is TRBV2, the J call TRBJ1-5; 7 positions agree with TRBD1. The clonotype comes from an elderly man with active or convalescent COVID-19. The CDR3 here is CASSRDSHFQPQHF. The DNA of the CDR3 is TGTGCCAGCAGCCGGGACAGTCATTTTCAGCCCCAGCATTTT.